The source of this TCR beta chain is a study of T cell repertoires in cytomegalovirus infection. Study at large: Peptides in the study included HLA-C-restricted and HLA-B-restricted CMV epitopes. Indications of both CMV infection and matching HLA type were provided by public TCR beta signatures.

The CDR3 extends over 11 amino acids. The germline V gene encodes CDR1 MDHEN and CDR2 SYDVKM. After removal of 7 bases from V and 8 bases from J, the junction contained 2 bases not matched to a gene. Whole-study results and caveats: People with CMV and the relevant HLA were identified by cumulative public TCR beta family frequency. In two of eight donors, the top clonotype was HLA-C-restricted CMV-specific.

Remarks on this clonotype: Antigen unknown.

TCRdb reanalysed the reads using MiXCR and keeps one entry per CDR3 protein. The top ten clones hold roughly 25% of a sample with roughly 180,000 distinct CDR3 sequences, approximately 21% of them seen once. This specimen was CD8+ T cells from cultured PBMCs, taken from culture after CMV antigen stimulation. This TCR came from a human donor in good health (CMV status not recorded). Some clones in this sample may be carry-over from other donors' samples. The chain links TRBV28 to TRBJ1-1, with 9 bases matching TRBD1. For the CDR3, the DNA is TGTGCCAGCACGGGACAGGGCGAAGCTTTCTTT. This sequence encodes CASTGQGEAFF.